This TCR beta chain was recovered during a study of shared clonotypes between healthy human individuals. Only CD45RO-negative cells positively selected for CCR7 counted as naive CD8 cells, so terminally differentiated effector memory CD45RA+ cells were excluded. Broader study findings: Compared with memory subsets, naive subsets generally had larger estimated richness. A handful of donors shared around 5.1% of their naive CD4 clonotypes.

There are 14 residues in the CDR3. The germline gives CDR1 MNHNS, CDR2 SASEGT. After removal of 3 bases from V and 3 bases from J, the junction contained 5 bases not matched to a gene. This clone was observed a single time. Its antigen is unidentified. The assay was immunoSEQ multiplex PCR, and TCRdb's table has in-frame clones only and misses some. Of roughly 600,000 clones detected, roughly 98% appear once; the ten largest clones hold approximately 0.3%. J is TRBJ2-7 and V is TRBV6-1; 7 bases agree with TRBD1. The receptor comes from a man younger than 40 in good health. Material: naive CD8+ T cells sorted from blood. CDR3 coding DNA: TGTGCCAGCAGTGACTGGGACAGAGGCTACGAGCAGTACTTC. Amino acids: CASSDWDRGYEQYF.